This T cell receptor beta chain appears in the sequencing data of a study of regulatory T cells in long-lasting Graves disease. The study, taken as a whole, reports: Researchers examined only peripheral blood and not thyroid tissue. Newly diagnosed disease favored TRBV20-1 and TRBJ2-1 over persistent disease.

According to the study, TCR beta libraries were built with iRepertoire HTBI primers and CDR3-region Arm-PCR. TCRdb re-derived calls from the multiplex PCR reads in MiXCR, one entry per CDR3 protein. Here the sample spans 400,000 or so distinct CDR3 sequences, about a quarter being singletons. Concerning this clonotype: Its antigen is still unknown. A read error may explain this, as a much larger clone is one base away.

Looked up from germline, CDR1 is SNHLY and CDR2 is FYNNEI. This CDR3 is 14 amino acids long. J was trimmed by 6 bases and V by 6 bases; bases with no gene match: 9. Time point noted: persistent/refractory GD, antithyroid drugs over 5 years with positive TRAb. Preparation of the TCR library used RNA extracted from PBMCs. The chain has TRBV2 and TRBJ1-2, with TRBD1 matching over 8 bases. This TCR was sampled from a female donor with Graves disease. This sample comprised peripheral blood mononuclear cells (PBMCs), obtained when the disease was refractory, from a patient treated with antithyroid drugs. For the CDR3, the DNA is TGTGCCAGCAGAGAGACAGGGGACTTCCATGGCTACACCTTC. As protein: CASRETGDFHGYTF.